This T cell receptor beta chain was profiled in a study of T-cell reconstitution after alpha-beta-depleted transplantation in children. Findings of the study overall: The authors attributed T-cell counts and diversity one year after transplant mostly to newly produced T cells.

The library targeted TCRbeta and was prepared with unique molecular identifiers. TCRdb reprocessed the PCR reads with MiXCR, giving one entry per CDR3 protein. The table lists approximately 300,000 distinct CDR3 sequences, just over 7.5% of them singletons. Germline values: CDR1 SGDLS, CDR2 YYNGEE. Trimming stripped 4 bases from V and 3 bases from J, with 11 bases between. This CDR3 comprises 14 residues. This clonotype was counted a few times. Its antigen is not identified. The material sequenced was peripheral blood, taken 360 days after TCRalphabeta/CD19-depleted stem cell transplant. This receptor was taken from a female patient aged 2 to 10 who had a stem cell transplant for Fanconi anemia, so the T cells may come from the graft donor. The V and J genes are TRBV9 and TRBJ2-1; tentative D call: TRBD1 (5 bases). Written as DNA, the CDR3 is TGTGCCAGCAGCCCTACAGACAGCTACAATGAGCAGTTCTTC. Encoded protein: CASSPTDSYNEQFF.